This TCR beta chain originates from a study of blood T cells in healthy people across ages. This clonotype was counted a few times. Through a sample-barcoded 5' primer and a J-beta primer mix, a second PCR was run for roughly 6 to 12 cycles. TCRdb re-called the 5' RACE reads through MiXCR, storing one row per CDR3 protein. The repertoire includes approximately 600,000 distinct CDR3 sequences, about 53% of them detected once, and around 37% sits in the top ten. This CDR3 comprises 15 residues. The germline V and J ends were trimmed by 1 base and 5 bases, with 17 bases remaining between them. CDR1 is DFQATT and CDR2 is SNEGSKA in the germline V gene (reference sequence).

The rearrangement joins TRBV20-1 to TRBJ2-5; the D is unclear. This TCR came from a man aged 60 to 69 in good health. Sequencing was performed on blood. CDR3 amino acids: CSARVRRSRIETQYF. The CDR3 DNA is TGCAGTGCTAGAGTACGCAGGTCCAGGATCGAGACCCAGTACTTC.